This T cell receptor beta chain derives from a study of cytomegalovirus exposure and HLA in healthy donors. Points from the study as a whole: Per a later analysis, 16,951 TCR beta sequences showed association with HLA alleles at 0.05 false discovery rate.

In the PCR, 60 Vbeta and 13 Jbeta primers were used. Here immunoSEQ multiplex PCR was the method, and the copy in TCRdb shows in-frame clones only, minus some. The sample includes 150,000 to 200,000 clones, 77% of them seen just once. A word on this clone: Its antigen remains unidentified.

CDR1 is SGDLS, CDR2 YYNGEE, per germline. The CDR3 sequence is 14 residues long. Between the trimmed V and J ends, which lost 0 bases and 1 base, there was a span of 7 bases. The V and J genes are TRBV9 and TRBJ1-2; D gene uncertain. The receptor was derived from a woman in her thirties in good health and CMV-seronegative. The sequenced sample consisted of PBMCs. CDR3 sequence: CASSVGENNYGYTF. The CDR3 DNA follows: TGTGCCAGCAGCGTAGGAGAGAATAACTATGGCTACACCTTC.